The 5 T cell receptor beta chains below come from one sample, sequenced in a study of Graves' ophthalmopathy and Graves' hyperthyroidism. As the template, RNA transcripts were used to amplify TCR beta CDR3 regions. First-round RT-PCR relied on HTBI primers, and a second-round multiplex PCR came next. MiXCR was run by TCRdb on the multiplex PCR reads, yielding one entry per CDR3 protein. Of a few hundred thousand distinct CDR3 sequences listed, around 18% are singletons. Sequencing was performed on peripheral blood. Source of these receptors: a woman aged 18-35 years with Graves' ophthalmopathy.

This clonotype was counted ten times or more. This CDR3 is CASSFAGGNQPQHF. The CDR3 coding sequence is TGTGCCAGCAGTTTCGCAGGGGGCAATCAGCCCCAGCATTTT. The V call is TRBV12-3 or TRBV12-4, the J call TRBJ1-5; D is possibly TRBD1 (6 bases). Trimming removed 3 bases at V and 2 bases at J, with 8 bases between. The CDR3 is 14 amino acids.

This chain uses TRBV6-4 with TRBJ2-1; TRBD2 might be the D (6 bases). Germline-derived CDR1 and CDR2 are MRHNA and SNTAGT. CDR3 size: 13 residues. Trimming removed 5 bases from V and 5 bases from J, with 10 bases in between. CDR3 region: CASSSRLDNEQFF. The CDR3 DNA follows: TGTGCCAGCAGTTCCCGACTAGACAATGAGCAGTTCTTC.

This clonotype was counted ten times or more. The chain recombines TRBV28 with TRBJ2-7; D is possibly TRBD1 (5 bases). The V end lost 6 bases, the J end lost 5 bases, and 26 bases lay between the germline ends. This CDR3 has 17 amino acids. Germline V CDR1 and CDR2: MDHEN, SYDVKM. The CDR3 DNA follows: TGTGCCAGCAGACTCCGGACGGAAAAATGGGGCTTCCACGAGCAGTACTTC. Translating it yields CASRLRTEKWGFHEQYF.

This clonotype has at least ten counts. The chain has TRBV7-3 and TRBJ2-6, with a weak D call TRBD1 (5 bases). The CDR3 is 15 amino acids. The germline gives CDR1 SGHTA, CDR2 FQGTGA. V lost 8 bases and J 0 bases, leaving 11 bases between the germline ends. The CDR3 bases are TGTGCCAGCGGGGCGCGGCCCTCTGGGGCCAACGTCCTGACTTTC. Residues: CASGARPSGANVLTF.

This clonotype was observed at least ten times. V and J are TRBV28 and TRBJ1-2; 8 bases agree with TRBD1. Per the germline V gene, CDR1 is MDHEN and CDR2 is SYDVKM. The CDR3 contains 15 residues. Trimming took 4 bases from V and 4 from J; bases not matched to a gene: 8. CDR3 amino acids: CASSSPQGGGYGYTF. The CDR3 DNA is TGTGCCAGCAGTTCACCACAGGGGGGGGGCTATGGCTACACCTTC.